The rows below give T cell receptor beta chains drawn from one sample of a study of T cells expressing NK-cell markers. Reanalyzing the 5' RACE reads, TCRdb keeps one entry per CDR3 protein, without DNA. The sample shows about 160,000 distinct CDR3 sequences, and about a fifth sits with its ten largest clones. The sample taken for sequencing was blood T cells: a sorted CD56 or NKG2C T cell subset, CD4+ or CD8+ T cells, or bulk PBMC T cells (not recorded which). The receptors here all came from a woman between 18 and 75 years old in good health. CDR3s include the opening cysteine and the closing phenylalanine or tryptophan. The order of the fields is J gene, CDR3 length, V gene, CDR3 protein.

>TRBJ2-1|13|TRBV20-1
CSAGGQGRNEQFF
>TRBJ1-1|16|TRBV3-1
CASSLLPGQGKTEAFF
>TRBJ2-7|16|TRBV6-2/TRBV6-3
CASSLATGTRVYEQYF
>TRBJ1-2|13|TRBV12-3/TRBV12-4
CASRRTGDYGYTF
>TRBJ2-3|15|TRBV7-6
CASSSPRSGTDTQYF
>TRBJ1-2|12|TRBV20-1
CSARGPGKGYTF
>TRBJ2-7|13|TRBV2
CASSDSFSYEQYF
>TRBJ2-7|15|TRBV5-1
CASTEGGGISYEQYF
>TRBJ2-1|13|TRBV29-1
CSVTSGTYNEQFF
>TRBJ2-7|14|TRBV2
CASRMASGSYEQYF
>TRBJ2-3|16|TRBV6-1
CASSELGGSSTDTQYF
>TRBJ2-1|16|TRBV5-1
CASSSRSGRESHEQFF
>TRBJ2-5|15|TRBV5-1
CASSLGSELFTTQYF
>TRBJ1-3|12|TRBV10-2
CASSGQGYTIYF
>TRBJ1-1|16|TRBV9
CASSVTPGIGATEAFF
>TRBJ2-7|15|TRBV12-3/TRBV12-4
CASSFGSGGAGEQYF
>TRBJ2-2|13|TRBV7-9
CASSLPGPGELFF